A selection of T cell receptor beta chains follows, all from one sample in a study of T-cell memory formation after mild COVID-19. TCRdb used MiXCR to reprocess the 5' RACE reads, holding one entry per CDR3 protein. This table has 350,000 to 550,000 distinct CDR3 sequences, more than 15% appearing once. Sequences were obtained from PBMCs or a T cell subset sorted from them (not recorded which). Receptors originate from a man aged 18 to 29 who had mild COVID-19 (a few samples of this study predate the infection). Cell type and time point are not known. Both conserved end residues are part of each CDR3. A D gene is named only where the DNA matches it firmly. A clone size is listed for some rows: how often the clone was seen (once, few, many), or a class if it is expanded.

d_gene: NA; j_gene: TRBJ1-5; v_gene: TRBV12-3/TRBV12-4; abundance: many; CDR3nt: TGTGCCAGCAGTGAGCAGGAGAATAGCAATCAGCCCCAGCATTTT; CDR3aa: CASSEQENSNQPQHF
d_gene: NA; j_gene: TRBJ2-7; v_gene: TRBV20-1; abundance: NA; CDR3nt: TGCAGTGCAATGGAGGGGTACGAGCAGTACTTC; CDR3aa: CSAMEGYEQYF
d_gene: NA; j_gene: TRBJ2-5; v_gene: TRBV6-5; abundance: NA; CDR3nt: TGTGCCAGCAGTTACGCGGACGAACAGACCCAGTACTTC; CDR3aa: CASSYADEQTQYF
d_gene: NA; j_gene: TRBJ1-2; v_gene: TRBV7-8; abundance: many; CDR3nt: TGTGCCAGCAGCTTAGCCGGGACGGACTATGGCTACACCTTC; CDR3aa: CASSLAGTDYGYTF
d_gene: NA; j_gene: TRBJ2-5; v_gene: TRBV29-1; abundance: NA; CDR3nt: TGCAGCGTTGCCCGAGGGGCGGAAGAGACCCAGTACTTC; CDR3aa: CSVARGAEETQYF
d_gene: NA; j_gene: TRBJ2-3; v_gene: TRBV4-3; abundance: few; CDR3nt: TGCGCCAGCAGCCAATCGGGACTCACGACAGATACGCAGTATTTT; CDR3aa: CASSQSGLTTDTQYF
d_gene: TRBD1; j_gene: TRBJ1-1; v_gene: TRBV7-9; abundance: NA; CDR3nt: TGTGCCAGCAGCGCCAAAGGGGACAGCTTCATTTTGACTGAAGCTTTCTTT; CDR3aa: CASSAKGDSFILTEAFF
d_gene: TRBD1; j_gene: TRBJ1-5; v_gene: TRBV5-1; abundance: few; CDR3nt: TGCGCCAGCAGCGAGGGGGCTGATCAGCCCCAGCATTTT; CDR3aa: CASSEGADQPQHF
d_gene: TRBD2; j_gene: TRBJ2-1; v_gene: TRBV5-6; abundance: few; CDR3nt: TGTGCCAGCAGCCCCGGGACGGGAGGTAACAATGAGCAGTTCTTC; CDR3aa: CASSPGTGGNNEQFF
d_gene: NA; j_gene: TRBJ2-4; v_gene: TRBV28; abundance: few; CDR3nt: TGTGCCAGCAGTCCCCCTCAGGGAGCCAAAAACATTCAGTACTTC; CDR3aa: CASSPPQGAKNIQYF
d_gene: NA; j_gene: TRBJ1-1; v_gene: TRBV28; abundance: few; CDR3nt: TGTGCCAGCTTCCACACCTCGAACACTGAAGCTTTCTTT; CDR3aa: CASFHTSNTEAFF
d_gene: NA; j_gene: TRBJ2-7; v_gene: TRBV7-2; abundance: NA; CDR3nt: TGTGCCAGCAGCCCCAAGTACGAGCAGTACTTC; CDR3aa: CASSPKYEQYF
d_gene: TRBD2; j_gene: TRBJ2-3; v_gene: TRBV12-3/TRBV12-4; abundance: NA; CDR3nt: TGTGCCAGCAGTTTAGCCCTCGGGGGGGATACGCAGTATTTT; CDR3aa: CASSLALGGDTQYF
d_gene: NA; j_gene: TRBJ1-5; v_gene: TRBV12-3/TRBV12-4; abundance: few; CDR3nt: TGTGCCAGCAGTAGGAGCAATCAGCCCCAGCATTTT; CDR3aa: CASSRSNQPQHF
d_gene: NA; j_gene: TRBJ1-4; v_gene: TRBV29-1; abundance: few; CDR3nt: TGCAGCGTTGAAGGTGGTGGCGAAAAACTGTTTTTT; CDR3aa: CSVEGGGEKLFF
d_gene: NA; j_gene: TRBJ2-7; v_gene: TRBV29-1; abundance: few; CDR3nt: TGCAGCGTTGAGTCAGATTCCTACGAGCAGTACTTC; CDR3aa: CSVESDSYEQYF
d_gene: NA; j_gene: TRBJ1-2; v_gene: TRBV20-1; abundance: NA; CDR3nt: TGCAGTGCTAGCCGACAGTCGCCCTATGGCTACACCTTC; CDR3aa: CSASRQSPYGYTF
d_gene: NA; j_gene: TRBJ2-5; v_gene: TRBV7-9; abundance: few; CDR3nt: TGTGCCAGCAGCTTAAGGAAGGGGTTTCAAGAGACCCAGTACTTC; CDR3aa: CASSLRKGFQETQYF
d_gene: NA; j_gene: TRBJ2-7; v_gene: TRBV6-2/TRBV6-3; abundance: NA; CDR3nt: TGTGCCAGCAGACCATCGGTGGACGAGCAGTACTTC; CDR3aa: CASRPSVDEQYF
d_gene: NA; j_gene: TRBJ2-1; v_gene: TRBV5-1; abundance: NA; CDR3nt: TGCGCCAGCAGCTCCGCCTCCGGCCCCAATGAGCAGTTCTTC; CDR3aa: CASSSASGPNEQFF
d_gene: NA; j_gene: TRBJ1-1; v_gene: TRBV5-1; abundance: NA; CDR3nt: TGCGCCAGCAGCTTGGAGGTAGATGAAGCTTTCTTT; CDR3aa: CASSLEVDEAFF
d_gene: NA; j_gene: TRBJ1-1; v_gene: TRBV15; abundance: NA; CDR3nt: TGTGCCACCAGCAGAGTCCGCGGGGGATCACCTGAAGCTTTCTTT; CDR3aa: CATSRVRGGSPEAFF
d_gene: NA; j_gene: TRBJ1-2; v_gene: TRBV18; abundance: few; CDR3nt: TGTGCCAGCTCACCACCGGGGCCGATCTATGGCTACACCTTC; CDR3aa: CASSPPGPIYGYTF
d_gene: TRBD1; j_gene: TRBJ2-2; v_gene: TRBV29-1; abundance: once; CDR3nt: TGCAGCGTGACAGGGAGCACCGGGGAGCTGTTTTTT; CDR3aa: CSVTGSTGELFF
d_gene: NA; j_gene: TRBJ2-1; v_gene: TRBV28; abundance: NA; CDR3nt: TGTGCCAGCAGGTCCCACCGGGACTCCAGGGGGTGGGAGCAGTTCTTC; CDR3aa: CASRSHRDSRGWEQFF
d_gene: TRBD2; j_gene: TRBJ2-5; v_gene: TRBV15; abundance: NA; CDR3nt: TGTGCCACCAGCAGACCAGCGGGGCCGCAAGAGACCCAGTACTTC; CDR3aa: CATSRPAGPQETQYF
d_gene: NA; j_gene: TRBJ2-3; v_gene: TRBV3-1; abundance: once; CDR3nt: TGTGCCAGCAGCCAAGATTTGGGGCGTGGGATGGATACGCAGTATTTT; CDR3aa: CASSQDLGRGMDTQYF
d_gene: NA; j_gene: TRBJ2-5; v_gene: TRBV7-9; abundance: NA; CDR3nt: TGTGCCAGCAGCAGACTAGTGGGGCAAGAGACCCAGTACTTC; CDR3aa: CASSRLVGQETQYF